The 32 T cell receptor beta chains below come from one sample, sequenced in a study of blood T cell repertoires in COVID-19 (TCRdb year 2020). The method was the immunoSEQ multiplex PCR assay. TCRdb holds this immuneACCESS table with in-frame rearrangements only. Some clones are missing; in checked studies, unresolved V genes explain under half, and the rest has no known cause. Counted in this sample were 200,000 to 250,000 clones; approximately 84% of them appeared once. The leading ten clones occupy 0.85% to 1% of the sample. The sample comprised peripheral blood. The receptors stem from a middle-aged man with acute or convalescent COVID-19.

This rearrangement joins TRBV11-2 to TRBJ1-1; D might be TRBD1 (5 bases). This CDR3 has 13 residues. V lost 1 base and J 4 bases, leaving 7 bases between the germline ends. Germline CDR1 SGHAT, CDR2 FQNNGV. The CDR3 loop reads CASSLAGITEAFF. The CDR3, as DNA: TGTGCCAGCAGCTTAGCAGGGATCACTGAAGCTTTCTTT.

The chain combines TRBV19 with TRBJ2-3; 8 nucleotides line up with TRBD1. In germline, CDR1 is LNHDA, CDR2 SQIVND (reference sequence). This CDR3 spans 15 amino acids. J was trimmed by 2 bases and V by 7 bases; bases with no gene match: 8. The CDR3 region is CASKLTGVTTDTQYF. The CDR3 region has the DNA TGTGCCAGTAAATTGACAGGGGTCACCACAGATACGCAGTATTTT.

The chain recombines TRBV5-1 with TRBJ2-5, with 7 bases fitting TRBD1. Germline lookup yields CDR1 SGHRS and CDR2 YFSETQ. J was trimmed by 2 bases and V by 2 bases; bases with no gene match: 6. The CDR3 is 15 residues long. In nucleotides, the CDR3 is TGCGCCAGCAGCTTTGGGACAGCTATACAAGAGACCCAGTACTTC. This sequence encodes CASSFGTAIQETQYF.

With respect to this clone: The sample carries other DNA sequences with the same CDR3. The rearrangement uses TRBV6-5 and TRBJ1-3; 7 bases align to TRBD1. The CDR3 runs to 14 residues. From germline, CDR1 is MNHEY and CDR2 SVGAGI. The ends lost 5 bases at V and 3 bases at J; junction bases unmatched: 4. CDR3 residues: CASSRQGSGNTIYF. The CDR3 region has the DNA TGTGCCAGCAGTCGACAGGGAAGTGGAAACACCATATATTTT.

This clone appeared a single time. The chain employs TRBV9 and TRBJ2-1; tentatively, D is TRBD2 (6 bases). This CDR3 has 13 residues. Germline lookup yields CDR1 SGDLS and CDR2 YYNGEE. The germline V and J ends were trimmed by 5 bases and 9 bases, with 15 bases remaining between them. Here the CDR3 reads CASSLSGGGEQFF. CDR3 in DNA: TGTGCCAGCAGTTTATCCGGGGGAGGTGAGCAGTTCTTC.

The chain recombines TRBV3-1 (or the pseudogene TRBV3-2) with TRBJ1-1, with 7 bases lining up with TRBD1. This CDR3 spans 12 amino acids. The germline V gene has CDR1 LGHDT and CDR2 YNNKEL (reference sequence). Losses at the gene ends were 4 bases for V and 8 bases for J; bases not matched to a gene: 4. CDR3 region: CASSLQGGEAFF. CDR3 DNA: TGTGCCAGCAGCCTGCAGGGGGGAGAAGCTTTCTTT.

V gene TRBV20-1 combines with J gene TRBJ1-1; no clear D gene. CDR1 and CDR2 from the germline V gene are DFQATT and SNEGSKA (reference sequence). The CDR3 covers 16 residues. V was trimmed by 3 bases and J by 1 base, leaving 18 bases between them. CDR3 protein: CSASVIDSYPNTEAFF. DNA for the CDR3: TGCAGTGCTAGTGTGATAGACTCTTACCCGAACACTGAAGCTTTCTTT.

This rearrangement joins TRBV3-1 (or the pseudogene TRBV3-2) to TRBJ1-4, with D perhaps matching TRBD1 (5 bases). Germline V CDR1 and CDR2: LGHDT, YNNKEL (reference sequence). V lost 1 base and J 11 bases, leaving 5 bases between the germline ends. CDR3 size: 11 residues. The chain's CDR3 is CASSQAGKLFF. The CDR3 DNA is TGTGCCAGCAGCCAAGCAGGGAAACTGTTTTTT.

This clone was found a few times. The chain has TRBV4-2 and TRBJ1-1, with TRBD1 matching 8 bases. Trimming removed 9 bases from V and 1 base from J; junction bases left unmatched: 7. This CDR3 has 14 residues. Looked up from germline, CDR1 is LGHNA and CDR2 is YNFKEQ. The CDR3 is CASNLQGENTEAFF. DNA of the CDR3: TGTGCCAGTAACCTACAGGGGGAGAACACTGAAGCTTTCTTT.

The gene calls are TRBV6-5 and TRBJ1-5; TRBD1 might be the D (5 bases). The germline V gene has CDR1 MNHEY and CDR2 SVGAGI. Trimming took 8 bases from V and 1 from J, leaving 9 bases between them. There are 13 residues in the CDR3. The CDR3 loop reads CASGWTSNQPQHF. In DNA form, the CDR3 reads TGTGCCAGCGGATGGACAAGCAATCAGCCCCAGCATTTT.

The chain employs TRBV19 and TRBJ1-2; D is perhaps TRBD1 (6 bases). The CDR3 has 15 amino acids. Germline CDR1 and CDR2: LNHDA and SQIVND (reference sequence). Trimming took 7 bases from V and 4 from J, leaving 19 bases between them. The DNA of the CDR3 is TGTGCCAGTACCCTGAGAATCGGCAGGGGCTATGGCTACACCTTC. Residues: CASTLRIGRGYGYTF.

A remark on this clone: Relative to the germline gene, one junction end is altered; a read error may explain this. This CDR3 reads CAGSKPGQGVSYEQYF. The CDR3 nucleotides are TGTGCCGGCAGTAAACCGGGACAGGGTGTTTCTTACGAGCAGTACTTC. The chain links TRBV28 to TRBJ2-7; 9 positions match TRBD1. Germline values: CDR1 MDHEN, CDR2 SYDVKM. The CDR3 is made up of 16 amino acids.

This clone was observed a few times. V gene TRBV14 combines with J gene TRBJ1-2, with D hard to call. CDR3 length equals 13 residues. With 0 bases removed from V and 6 bases from J, the gap between germline ends came to 8 bases. Per germline, CDR1 SGHDN and CDR2 FVKESK. CDR3 bases: TGTGCCAGCAGCCAAGATACACGAAATGGCTACACCTTC. This translates into CASSQDTRNGYTF.

The V gene is TRBV2, the J gene TRBJ1-2; 7 bases line up with TRBD1. J was trimmed by 1 base and V by 11 bases; bases with no gene match: 4. CDR3 length: 12 residues. CDR1 and CDR2 from the germline V gene are SNHLY and FYNNEI. CDR3 nucleotide sequence: TGTGCCGTGGGGACAGATAACTATGGCTACACCTTC. This codes for CAVGTDNYGYTF.

The gene calls are TRBV29-1 and TRBJ2-3; 8 nucleotides match TRBD1. The CDR3 extends over 15 amino acids. With V trimmed by 1 base and J by 2 bases, 5 bases remained unmatched. The germline V gene has CDR1 SQVTM and CDR2 ANQGSEA. The CDR3 region is CSVEVSQGVTDTQYF. DNA of the CDR3: TGCAGCGTTGAAGTTTCACAGGGGGTCACAGATACGCAGTATTTT.

The chain carries TRBV30 and TRBJ1-2, with TRBD1 as a possible D gene (5 bases). Trimming took off 5 bases at V and 2 bases at J, with 12 bases between the two ends. Germline lookup yields CDR1 GTSNPN and CDR2 SVGIG (reference sequence). The CDR3 extends over 13 amino acids. CDR3 DNA: TGTGCCTGGGATTATCAGGGCAACTATGGCTACACCTTC. Encoded protein: CAWDYQGNYGYTF.

The genes are TRBV15 and TRBJ1-5; D unclear. Germline CDR1 and CDR2: LNHNV and YYDKDF (reference sequence). The CDR3 runs 15 residues. Trimming shortened V by 0 bases and J by 5 bases, and 11 bases separated the two germline ends. For the CDR3, the DNA is TGTGCCACCAGCAGAGATCTCGGGAGCGATCAGCCCCAGCATTTT. Its protein product is CATSRDLGSDQPQHF.

This clone came up once. This chain joins TRBV29-1 and TRBJ1-4, with D maybe TRBD1 (5 bases). V lost 4 bases and J lost 4, with 10 bases in between. Germline V CDR1 and CDR2: SQVTM, ANQGSEA. The CDR3 covers 13 residues. The CDR3 DNA reads as TGCAGCGTTGCGGGACTGCGTAATGAAAAACTGTTTTTT. It specifies CSVAGLRNEKLFF.

The J gene is TRBJ1-1, the V gene TRBV29-1; TRBD1 matches at 7 bases. The CDR3 runs to 15 residues. From germline, CDR1 is SQVTM and CDR2 ANQGSEA. J lost 3 bases, V lost 1 base, and 8 bases had no gene match. CDR3 residues: CSVEGEGGRDTEAFF. The CDR3, as DNA: TGCAGCGTTGAAGGGGAAGGGGGCAGGGACACTGAAGCTTTCTTT.

The genes are TRBV6-2 or TRBV6-3 and TRBJ2-3, with 10 bases aligning to TRBD2. V lost 2 bases, J lost 0 bases, and 11 bases stayed unmatched. The CDR3 sequence is 19 residues long. Looked up from germline, CDR1 is MNHEY and CDR2 is SVGEGT. CDR3 sequence: CASSYLPLAGATSTDTQYF. The CDR3 bases are TGTGCCAGCAGTTACCTGCCGCTAGCGGGGGCCACTAGCACAGATACGCAGTATTTT.

In DNA form, the CDR3 reads TGTGCCAGCAGTTTACGACAGGGGAACGGAAACACCATATATTTT. It is translated as CASSLRQGNGNTIYF. The chain combines TRBV28 with TRBJ1-3, with 8 bases that match TRBD1. The V segment lost 2 bases and the J segment 4 bases; nucleotides outside the gene matches: 4. Germline V gives CDR1 MDHEN, CDR2 SYDVKM. CDR3 length: 15 amino acids.

In regard to this clone: At one of its ends the junction is not consistent with the germline gene, which may arise from a read error. The rearrangement joins TRBV12-5 to TRBJ1-2; a possible D gene is TRBD1 (6 bases). The CDR3 is 12 amino acids. Per germline, CDR1 LGHNT and CDR2 FRNRAP. CDR3 nucleotide sequence: TGTGCTAGTGATTTGGGGGCAGGGGGCTACACCTTC. It yields the protein CASDLGAGGYTF.

The V call is TRBV15, the J call TRBJ1-2; D gene ambiguous. The CDR3 loop spans 13 amino acids. CDR1 and CDR2 (germline): LNHNV, YYDKDF (reference sequence). With 0 bases removed from V and 4 bases from J, the gap between germline ends came to 6 bases. The CDR3 loop is CATSRDGRYGYTF. As DNA, the CDR3 is TGTGCCACCAGCAGAGACGGTCGCTATGGCTACACCTTC.

The genes are TRBV28 and TRBJ2-5; TRBD2 matches at 16 bases. The V and J ends lost 4 bases and 6 bases, in that order; junction bases with no gene match: 11. CDR1 MDHEN and CDR2 SYDVKM come from the germline V gene. The CDR3 runs 18 residues. CDR3 protein: CASSSEGTSGGASKTQYF. CDR3 sequence (DNA): TGTGCCAGCAGTTCAGAGGGGACTAGCGGGGGGGCATCGAAGACCCAGTACTTC.

The rearrangement links TRBV6-5 to TRBJ1-1, with D maybe TRBD1 (6 bases). V gave up 9 bases and J gave up 0 bases, with 8 bases separating them. Germline CDR1 MNHEY, CDR2 SVGAGI. The CDR3 sequence is 12 residues long. This CDR3 reads CASRTVNTEAFF. CDR3 bases: TGTGCCAGTCGGACAGTGAACACTGAAGCTTTCTTT.

This chain uses TRBV24-1 with TRBJ2-5; 8 bases agree with TRBD2. Germline CDR1 is KGHDR and CDR2 is SFDVKD. J lost 2 bases, V lost 3 bases, and 13 bases had no gene match. This CDR3 region has 18 residues. CDR3 in DNA: TGTGCCACCAGTGATCCCTCCGGGGGGCGGGGGGCTCAAGAGACCCAGTACTTC. Encoded protein: CATSDPSGGRGAQETQYF.

V gene TRBV7-9 combines with J gene TRBJ2-2, with 8 positions matching TRBD2. The CDR3 totals 15 residues. CDR1 SEHNR and CDR2 FQNEAQ come from the germline V gene (reference sequence). Unmatched junction bases numbered 6, after V lost 4 bases and J lost 5 bases. The DNA of the CDR3 is TGTGCCAGCAGCTACCCTATAGCGGGAACCGGGGAGCTGTTTTTT. It yields the protein CASSYPIAGTGELFF.

In DNA form, the CDR3 reads TGTGCCAGCAGGAGAGGCGGTGCGAATGAAAAACTGTTTTTT. Translating gives CASRRGGANEKLFF. The rearrangement joins TRBV2 to TRBJ1-4; D call uncertain. Trimming removed 6 bases from V and 5 bases from J, with 13 bases in between. The CDR3 totals 14 residues. Germline CDR1 and CDR2: SNHLY and FYNNEI.

The V and J genes are TRBV4-2 and TRBJ2-3, with 8 bases identical to TRBD2. Germline CDR1 reads LGHNA; CDR2 reads YNFKEQ. CDR3 size: 15 residues. V was clipped by 7 bases and J by 5 bases; unmatched bases: 11. CDR3 DNA: TGTGCCAGCACCTTAAGGCGGGGGGTTATAGATACGCAGTATTTT. Amino acids: CASTLRRGVIDTQYF.

The chain recombines TRBV6-6 with TRBJ2-1; 9 nucleotides line up with TRBD2. The CDR3 sequence is 14 residues long. The V gene end was trimmed by 10 bases and the J gene end by 8 bases; junction bases not matched to a gene: 12. Germline CDR1 reads MNHNY; CDR2 reads SVGAGI (reference sequence). The CDR3 DNA sequence: TGTGCCACCCAACCGGGGCGGGGGGGCCATGAGCAGTTCTTC. The encoded protein is CATQPGRGGHEQFF.

This clone turned up a few times. The rearrangement uses TRBV7-9 and TRBJ1-4; 9 bases fit TRBD1. The length of the CDR3 is 15 residues. V was clipped by 2 bases and J by 7 bases; unmatched bases: 5. Germline V gene data show CDR1 as SEHNR and CDR2 as FQNEAQ (reference sequence). The CDR3 sequence is CASSLWTGVGEKLFF. In DNA form, the CDR3 reads TGTGCCAGCAGCTTATGGACAGGGGTCGGTGAAAAACTGTTTTTT.

This sequence joins TRBV9 and TRBJ2-7; 10 bases align to TRBD1. The CDR3 is 14 amino acids. J was trimmed by 4 bases and V by 4 bases; bases with no gene match: 5. Germline lookup yields CDR1 SGDLS and CDR2 YYNGEE. The CDR3 coding sequence is TGTGCCAGCAGCCCGGGGACAGGGGAGTACGAGCAGTACTTC. This codes for CASSPGTGEYEQYF.